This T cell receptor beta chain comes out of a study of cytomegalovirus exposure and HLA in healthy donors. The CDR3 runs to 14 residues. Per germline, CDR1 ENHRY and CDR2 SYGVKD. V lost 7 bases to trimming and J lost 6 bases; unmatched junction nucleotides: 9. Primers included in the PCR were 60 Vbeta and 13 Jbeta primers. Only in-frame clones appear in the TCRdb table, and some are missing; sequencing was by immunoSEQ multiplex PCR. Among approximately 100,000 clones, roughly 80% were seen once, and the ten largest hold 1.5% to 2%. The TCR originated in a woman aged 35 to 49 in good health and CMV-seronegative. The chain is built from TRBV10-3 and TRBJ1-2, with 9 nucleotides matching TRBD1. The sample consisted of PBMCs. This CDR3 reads CAIKDRGAIDGYTF. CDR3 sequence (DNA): TGTGCCATCAAGGACAGGGGAGCGATCGATGGCTACACCTTC.